This TCR beta chain was retrieved from a study of T cell repertoires in cytomegalovirus infection. Overall study: HLA-B-restricted CMV epitopes that are well studied were used alongside recently identified HLA-C-restricted ones. Matching HLA type and CMV infection were both indicated by public TCR beta signatures.

CDR1 is MGHRA and CDR2 is YSYEKL in the germline V gene. Trimming took off 6 bases at V and 6 bases at J, with 15 bases between the two ends. This CDR3 spans 15 amino acids. About this clonotype: Antigen unknown.

MiXCR, applied by TCRdb to the reads, yields one record per CDR3 protein. The sample lists 650,000 to 850,000 distinct CDR3 sequences, 25% to 30% seen once, with about an eighth in the top ten. This TCR was sampled from a human donor in good health (CMV status not recorded). Some clones in this sample may be carry-over from other donors' samples. The specimen comprised cultured CD8+ T cells from PBMCs, sampled from culture after CMV antigen stimulation. The chain is built from TRBV4-1 and TRBJ1-6; TRBD1 might be the D (5 bases). The CDR3 DNA is TGCGCCAGCAGTTCAGTAATTGGGGCTAATTCACCCCTCCACTTT. Protein: CASSSVIGANSPLHF.